In its sample, the clone carrying this TCR beta chain was seen a few times. This specimen comes from a study of patients and donors after allogeneic stem cell transplantation. TCRdb ran MiXCR on the RT-PCR reads and lists one entry per CDR3 protein. The sample records over 150,000 distinct CDR3 sequences, about 32% being singletons. The CDR3 length is 15 residues. CDR1 is MNHEY, CDR2 SVGAGI, per germline. Trimming pared 5 bases from V and 4 bases from J, leaving 14 bases between. The V and J genes are TRBV6-5 and TRBJ1-4; tentative D call: TRBD1 (5 bases). The sample was blood, either unsorted or a sorted T cell fraction (not recorded which). This TCR derives from a human donor who was either an allogeneic HSCT recipient or a stem cell or donor lymphocyte infusion donor (not recorded which). It is not recorded whose cells these are; they may come from a transplant donor. The CDR3 region is CASSPRGRSNEKLFF. CDR3 coding DNA: TGTGCCAGCAGTCCTCGGGGGAGGAGTAATGAAAAACTGTTTTTT.